These T cell receptor beta chains were read from a single sample in a study of cytomegalovirus exposure and HLA in healthy donors. Repertoires were generated with immunoSEQ multiplex PCR, while TCRdb's copy carries only in-frame clones and drops some. The table includes about 180,000 clones, around 85% detected once. Sequenced: PBMCs. The receptors here all came from a boy aged 2 to 10 in good health and CMV-seronegative. CDR3s include the opening cysteine and the closing phenylalanine or tryptophan. A D gene is named only where the DNA matches it firmly. The size of a clone is reported for some rows only, either as once, few or many, or as a class for expanded clones.

J: TRBJ1-1; D: -; V: TRBV5-1; size: -; CDR3: CASSLYPSDTEAFF; DNA: TGCGCCAGCAGCTTGTACCCCTCGGACACTGAAGCTTTCTTT
J: TRBJ2-4; D: TRBD2; V: TRBV28; size: few; CDR3: CASSLSAGVKNIQYF; DNA: TGTGCCAGCAGTTTATCCGCGGGAGTAAAAAACATTCAGTACTTC
J: TRBJ2-1; D: -; V: TRBV19; size: once; CDR3: CASSPDYVEQFF; DNA: TGTGCCAGTAGTCCCGACTACGTTGAGCAGTTCTTC
J: TRBJ1-2; D: -; V: TRBV6-4; size: -; CDR3: CASRGTSGYTF; DNA: TGTGCCAGCAGGGGGACAAGTGGCTACACCTTC
J: TRBJ1-2; D: -; V: TRBV27; size: -; CDR3: CASSFRGAPGVYGYTF; DNA: TGTGCCAGCAGCTTCAGGGGCGCCCCCGGGGTCTATGGCTACACCTTC
J: TRBJ2-7; D: TRBD1; V: TRBV18; size: -; CDR3: CASSPPRGQDSYEQYF; DNA: TGTGCCAGCTCACCACCCCGGGGACAGGACTCCTACGAGCAGTACTTC
J: TRBJ2-1; D: -; V: TRBV21-1; size: -; CDR3: CASSKSPGPLHGNEQFF; DNA: TGTGCCAGCAGCAAAAGTCCAGGGCCACTCCACGGCAATGAGCAGTTCTTC
J: TRBJ2-4; D: -; V: TRBV28; size: -; CDR3: CASSSTGGLAGVLAKNIQYF; DNA: TGTGCCAGCAGTTCAACAGGGGGCCTAGCGGGCGTACTAGCCAAAAACATTCAGTACTTC
J: TRBJ2-3; D: -; V: TRBV9; size: -; CDR3: CASSTRHSDTQYF; DNA: TGTGCCAGCAGCACCCGACACTCAGATACGCAGTATTTT
J: TRBJ2-3; D: -; V: TRBV5-1; size: -; CDR3: CASSLGTETDTQYF; DNA: TGCGCCAGCAGCTTGGGCACAGAAACAGATACGCAGTATTTT
J: TRBJ2-7; D: TRBD1; V: TRBV5-1; size: -; CDR3: CASSLGSGTGRPYEQYF; DNA: TGCGCCAGCAGCTTGGGGTCCGGGACAGGAAGACCCTACGAGCAGTACTTC
J: TRBJ1-2; D: -; V: TRBV28; size: -; CDR3: CASSRTDKYGYTF; DNA: TGTGCCAGCAGTCGGACAGATAAATATGGCTACACCTTC
J: TRBJ1-1; D: -; V: TRBV7-9; size: -; CDR3: CASSLAGGPSTEAFF; DNA: TGTGCCAGCAGCTTAGCGGGGGGGCCGAGCACTGAAGCTTTCTTT
J: TRBJ2-2; D: TRBD1; V: TRBV7-9; size: -; CDR3: CASSSLGTANTGELFF; DNA: TGTGCCAGCAGCTCTCTCGGGACAGCGAACACCGGGGAGCTGTTTTTT
J: TRBJ1-2; D: TRBD1; V: TRBV11-2; size: -; CDR3: CASSPTPGQGYGYTF; DNA: TGTGCCAGCAGCCCTACGCCGGGACAGGGCTATGGCTACACCTTC
J: TRBJ2-7; D: -; V: TRBV6-4; size: -; CDR3: CASSDWTDSYEQYF; DNA: TGTGCCAGCAGTGACTGGACAGACAGCTACGAGCAGTACTTC
J: TRBJ2-5; D: -; V: TRBV4-1; size: -; CDR3: CASSQDSLETAYQETQYF; DNA: TGCGCCAGCAGCCAAGATAGTCTTGAGACAGCTTACCAAGAGACCCAGTACTTC
J: TRBJ1-1; D: -; V: TRBV7-9; size: -; CDR3: CASSFPRVEAFF; DNA: TGTGCCAGCAGCTTCCCACGGGTGGAGGCTTTCTTT
J: TRBJ1-2; D: TRBD1; V: TRBV11-2; size: -; CDR3: CASSLAPGTGFGYTF; DNA: TGTGCCAGCAGCTTAGCTCCCGGGACAGGGTTCGGCTACACCTTC
J: TRBJ2-2; D: TRBD1; V: TRBV5-4; size: -; CDR3: CASSRPGQGGTGELFF; DNA: TGTGCCAGCAGCCGTCCGGGACAGGGGGGAACCGGGGAGCTGTTTTTT
J: TRBJ1-2; D: -; V: TRBV6-5; size: -; CDR3: CASSRNQAAYGYTF; DNA: TGTGCCAGCAGTCGAAATCAGGCAGCCTATGGCTACACCTTC
J: TRBJ2-1; D: TRBD2; V: TRBV11-2; size: -; CDR3: CASSLRGLAGSYNEQFF; DNA: TGTGCCAGCAGCTTAAGGGGACTAGCGGGGTCCTACAATGAGCAGTTCTTC
J: TRBJ1-2; D: TRBD1; V: TRBV2; size: -; CDR3: CASRSGQGDYGYTF; DNA: TGTGCCAGCAGGTCGGGACAGGGTGACTATGGCTACACCTTC
J: TRBJ2-2; D: TRBD1; V: TRBV28; size: -; CDR3: CASRGDSRKVGELFF; DNA: TGTGCCAGCAGGGGGGACAGTCGGAAGGTCGGGGAGCTGTTTTTT